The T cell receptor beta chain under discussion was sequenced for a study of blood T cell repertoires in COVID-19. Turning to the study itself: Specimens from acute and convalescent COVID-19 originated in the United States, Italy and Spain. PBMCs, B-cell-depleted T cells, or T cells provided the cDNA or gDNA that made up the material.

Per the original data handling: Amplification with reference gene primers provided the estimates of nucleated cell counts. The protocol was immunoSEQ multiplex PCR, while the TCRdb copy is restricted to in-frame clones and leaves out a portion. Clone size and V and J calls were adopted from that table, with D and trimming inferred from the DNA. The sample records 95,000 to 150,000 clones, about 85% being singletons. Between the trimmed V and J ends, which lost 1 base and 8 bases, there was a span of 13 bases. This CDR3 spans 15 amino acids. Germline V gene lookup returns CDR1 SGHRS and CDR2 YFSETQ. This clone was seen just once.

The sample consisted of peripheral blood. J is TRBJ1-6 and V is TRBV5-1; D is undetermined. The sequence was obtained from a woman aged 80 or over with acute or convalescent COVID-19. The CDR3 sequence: CASSLLPEPDSPLHF. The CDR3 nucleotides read TGCGCCAGCAGCTTGTTACCGGAGCCGGATTCACCCCTCCACTTT.